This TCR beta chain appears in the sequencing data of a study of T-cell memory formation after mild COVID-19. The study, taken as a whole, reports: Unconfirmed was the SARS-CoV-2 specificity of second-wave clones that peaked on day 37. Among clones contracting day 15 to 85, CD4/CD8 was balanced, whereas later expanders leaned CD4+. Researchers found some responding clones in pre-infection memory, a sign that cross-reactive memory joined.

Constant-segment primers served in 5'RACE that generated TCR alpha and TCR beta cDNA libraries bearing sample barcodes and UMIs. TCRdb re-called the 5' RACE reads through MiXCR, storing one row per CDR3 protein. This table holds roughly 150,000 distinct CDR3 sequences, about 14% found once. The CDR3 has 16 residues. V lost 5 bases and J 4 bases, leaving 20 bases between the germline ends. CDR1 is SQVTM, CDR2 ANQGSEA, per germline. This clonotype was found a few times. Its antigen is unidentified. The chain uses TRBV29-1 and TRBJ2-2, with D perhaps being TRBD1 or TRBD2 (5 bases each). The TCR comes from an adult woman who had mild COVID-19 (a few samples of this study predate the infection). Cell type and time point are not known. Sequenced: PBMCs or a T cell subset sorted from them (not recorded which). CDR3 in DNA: TGCAGCGTTCTGGGGGAACCCACCAGCTCCACCGGGGAGCTGTTTTTT. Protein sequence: CSVLGEPTSSTGELFF.